The next 15 T cell receptor beta chains were all read from a single sample in a study of T-cell memory formation after mild COVID-19. TCRdb independently ran MiXCR on the 5' RACE reads; one entry per CDR3 protein. This table has more than 25,000 distinct CDR3 sequences, 15% to 20% appearing once. Specimen: PBMCs or a T cell subset sorted from them (not recorded which). These receptors all stem from an adult who had mild COVID-19 (a few samples of this study predate the infection). Cell type and time point are not known.

This clonotype has at least ten counts. The chain couples TRBV5-8 to TRBJ2-5; D might be TRBD2 (6 bases). V was pared by 0 bases and J by 5 bases, with 14 bases between. Germline V gene data show CDR1 as SGHTS and CDR2 as YDEGEE. The CDR3 runs to 15 residues. The CDR3 DNA sequence: TGTGCCAGCAGCTTGGAGGGACTTCCCGGGGAGACCCAGTACTTC. Protein product: CASSLEGLPGETQYF.

This clonotype was found many times. V is TRBV5-1 and J is TRBJ1-4; tentative D call: TRBD1 (5 bases). Germline V gene lookup returns CDR1 SGHRS and CDR2 YFSETQ. The CDR3 runs 14 residues. Trimming cost V 7 bases and J 5 bases, with 15 bases left between them. CDR3 region: CASGFGTPNEKLFF. DNA of the CDR3: TGCGCCAGCGGGTTCGGGACCCCAAATGAAAAACTGTTTTTT.

This chain links TRBV23-1 with TRBJ1-2; D might be TRBD1 (6 bases). TRBV23-1 counts as an open reading frame of uncertain function. The V end was cut by 3 bases, the J end by 8 bases, with 22 bases between. The CDR3 extends over 16 amino acids. The chain's CDR3 is CASSQYRTGTRIGYTF. Written as DNA, the CDR3 is TGCGCCAGCAGTCAGTACAGAACAGGGACACGAATCGGCTACACCTTC.

In DNA form, the CDR3 reads TGTGCCAGCAGCCCACTAGCAACTACAGGGGGACAGGGCACAGATACGCAGTATTTT. This encodes CASSPLATTGGQGTDTQYF. The gene calls are TRBV7-6 and TRBJ2-3; TRBD1 agrees at 8 bases. CDR3 length: 19 residues. Germline V CDR1 and CDR2: SGHVS, FNYEAQ. V shed 5 bases, J shed 1 base, and the junction held 17 bases outside the gene matches.

V gene TRBV5-4 combines with J gene TRBJ2-1; D remains unclear. This CDR3 has 13 residues. CDR1 is SGHNT and CDR2 is YYREEE in the germline V gene (reference sequence). Between the trimmed V and J ends, which lost 4 bases and 10 bases, there was a span of 15 bases. The CDR3 sequence is CASSRYPKTEQFF. The CDR3 DNA is TGTGCCAGCAGCCGCTACCCTAAAACGGAGCAGTTCTTC.

This clonotype was detected ten times or more. This chain joins TRBV2 and TRBJ1-3, with D possibly matching TRBD1 (5 bases). The germline gives CDR1 SNHLY, CDR2 FYNNEI. V was pared by 4 bases and J by 10 bases, with 11 bases between. This CDR3 has 12 amino acids. The CDR3 loop reads CASSADGGTIYF. In DNA, the CDR3 is TGTGCCAGCAGTGCCGATGGGGGTACCATATATTTT.

Many counts were recorded for this clonotype. The chain combines TRBV9 with TRBJ2-1; 7 bases match TRBD2. The CDR3 sequence is 15 residues long. V was clipped by 0 bases and J by 3 bases; unmatched bases: 3. The germline V gene has CDR1 SGDLS and CDR2 YYNGEE. The CDR3 is CASSVDGGGYNEQFF. As DNA, the CDR3 is TGTGCCAGCAGCGTAGATGGGGGGGGCTACAATGAGCAGTTCTTC.

This rearrangement joins TRBV5-4 to TRBJ1-1, with TRBD1 matching over 7 bases. V lost 5 bases to trimming and J lost 7 bases; unmatched junction nucleotides: 5. The CDR3 consists of 12 residues. The germline gives CDR1 SGHNT, CDR2 YYREEE (reference sequence). The CDR3 region is CASRLQGSEAFF. CDR3 DNA: TGTGCCAGCAGACTACAGGGGAGTGAAGCTTTCTTT.

Many counts were recorded for this clonotype. The chain carries TRBV18 and TRBJ2-7, with D perhaps matching TRBD1 (5 bases). V was clipped by 3 bases and J by 6 bases, with 18 bases between them. The CDR3 loop spans 15 amino acids. Germline V gene data show CDR1 as KGHSH and CDR2 as LQKENI. The CDR3 region has the DNA TGTGCCAGCTCACCGAGTCGGCAGGGTGGTAGCGAGCAGTACTTC. Protein sequence: CASSPSRQGGSEQYF. Using reference TRBV18 and TRBJ2-7 for the parts outside the CDR3, the full variable domain is NAGVMQNPRHLVRRRGQEARLRCSPMKGHSHVYWYRQLPEEGLKFMVYLQKENIIDESGMPKERFSAEFPKEGPSILRIQQVVRGDSAAYFCASSPSRQGGSEQYFGPGTRLTVT.

CDR3 loop: CSSQPRDSLSGNTIYF. The CDR3 coding sequence is TGCAGTTCACAACCCCGGGACTCCCTGTCTGGAAACACCATATATTTT. The chain uses TRBV20-1 and TRBJ1-3; D possibly corresponds to TRBD1 (5 bases). The CDR3 spans 16 residues. V was pared by 8 bases and J by 1 base, with 21 bases between. Germline lookup yields CDR1 DFQATT and CDR2 SNEGSKA (reference sequence).

There are many counts of this clonotype. The chain uses TRBV18 and TRBJ1-2; 7 nucleotides line up with TRBD1. The CDR3 sequence is 14 residues long. The germline gives CDR1 KGHSH, CDR2 LQKENI. The junction had 3 bases not matched to a gene; V was cut back by 1 base and J by 4 bases. This chain's CDR3 is CASSPQGDSYGYTF. As DNA, the CDR3 is TGTGCCAGCTCACCACAGGGGGACAGCTATGGCTACACCTTC.

This clonotype was seen at least ten times. A much larger clone differs from this one at a single base, so this may be a read error. The gene calls are TRBV12-3 or TRBV12-4 and TRBJ2-5; perhaps TRBD1 as D (6 bases). Trimming stripped 6 bases from V and 3 bases from J, with 23 bases between. The CDR3 sequence is 17 residues long. The CDR3 sequence: CASSLLGARDGKETQYF. CDR3 coding DNA: TGTGCCAGCAGCCTACTGGGGGCCCGGGACGGCAAAGAGACCCAGTACTTC.

This clonotype came up many times. The chain employs TRBV5-1 and TRBJ2-7; a weak D match, TRBD1 (6 bases). The CDR3 contains 14 residues. From germline, CDR1 is SGHRS and CDR2 YFSETQ. Trimming pared 5 bases from V and 3 bases from J, leaving 15 bases between. The CDR3 sequence is CASSLDRRNYEQYF. The CDR3 coding sequence is TGCGCCAGCAGTCTCGACAGGAGGAACTACGAGCAGTACTTC.

This chain connects TRBV7-9 to TRBJ1-1; D may be TRBD1 (5 bases). The CDR3 extends over 13 amino acids. CDR1 is SEHNR and CDR2 is FQNEAQ in the germline V gene (reference sequence). V was cut by 1 base and J by 4 bases, with 7 bases left in between. The CDR3, as DNA: TGTGCCAGCAGCTTAGGGGGCAGCACTGAAGCTTTCTTT. Its translation is CASSLGGSTEAFF.

This clonotype has ten or more counts. The gene calls are TRBV5-4 and TRBJ2-2; perhaps TRBD1 as D (6 bases). CDR3 length: 15 residues. Germline assignment: CDR1 SGHNT and CDR2 YYREEE (reference sequence). V lost 1 base and J lost 5, with 12 bases in between. The CDR3 DNA sequence: TGTGCCAGCAGCTTGCAGGGGCGTCTGACCGGGGAGCTGTTTTTT. Encoded protein: CASSLQGRLTGELFF.